The next 19 T cell receptor beta chains were all read from a single sample in a study of OX40 agonist ivuxolimab in advanced cancers. Assay used: immunoSEQ multiplex PCR; TCRdb lists only in-frame clones, some missing. The data hold 40,000 to 60,000 clones, with 85% to 90% observed a single time. The specimen comprised CD4+ or CD8+ T cells sorted from blood, sampled in a trial of the OX40 agonist ivuxolimab. These receptors were taken from an adult with an advanced solid tumor such as melanoma, head and neck, liver or kidney cancer.

This chain connects TRBV28 to TRBJ2-3, with 9 bases matching TRBD2. Trimming took 7 bases from V and 5 from J; bases not matched to a gene: 7. Germline assignment: CDR1 MDHEN and CDR2 SYDVKM. The CDR3 has 14 residues. DNA of the CDR3: TGTGCCAGCATGGGCGGGGGGGCGAGAGATACGCAGTATTTT. This codes for CASMGGGARDTQYF. Drawing the rest from reference TRBV28 and TRBJ2-3, the complete variable domain is DVKVTQSSRYLVKRTGEKVFLECVQDMDHENMFWYRQDPGLGLRLIYFSYDVKMKEKGDIPEGYSVSREKKERFSLILESASTNQTSMYLCASMGGGARDTQYFGPGTRLTVL.

The chain combines TRBV9 with TRBJ1-4; D gene unclear. The V and J ends lost 0 bases and 8 bases respectively, with 14 bases between them. Germline CDR1 is SGDLS and CDR2 is YYNGEE. The CDR3 consists of 15 residues. CDR3 in amino acids: CASSVASGREEKLFF. CDR3 nucleotides: TGTGCCAGCAGCGTAGCTTCGGGCAGAGAGGAAAAACTGTTTTTT. The full variable domain, rest sourced from reference TRBV9 and TRBJ1-4, is DSGVTQTPKHLITATGQRVTLRCSPRSGDLSVYWYQQSLDQGLQFLIQYYNGEERAKGNILERFSAQQFPDLHSELNLSSLELGDSALYFCASSVASGREEKLFFGSGTQLSVL.

This chain links TRBV2 with TRBJ2-5; D is perhaps TRBD2 (6 bases). CDR1 and CDR2 from the germline V gene are SNHLY and FYNNEI. The CDR3 covers 15 residues. Between the trimmed V and J ends, which lost 1 base and 5 bases, there was a span of 14 bases. The CDR3 coding sequence is TGTGCCAGCAGTGAAGGGTTCGGGGGACGGGAGACCCAGTACTTC. This codes for CASSEGFGGRETQYF. Filled out from reference TRBV2 and TRBJ2-5, the complete variable domain reads EPEVTQTPSHQVTQMGQEVILRCVPISNHLYFYWYRQILGQKVEFLVSFYNNEISEKSEIFDDQFSVERPDGSNFTLKIRSTKLEDSAMYFCASSEGFGGRETQYFGPGTRLLVL.

The chain links TRBV6-1 to TRBJ1-2; D remains unclear. Trimming took off 1 base at V and 4 bases at J, with 7 bases between the two ends. The germline gives CDR1 MNHNS, CDR2 SASEGT. This CDR3 is built from 13 residues. The CDR3 DNA reads as TGTGCCAGCAGTGAAGGACGGACCTATGGCTACACCTTC. Its protein is CASSEGRTYGYTF.

The chain links TRBV2 to TRBJ2-3, with 11 bases matching TRBD1. In germline, CDR1 is SNHLY, CDR2 FYNNEI. The V segment lost 7 bases and the J segment 3 bases; nucleotides outside the gene matches: 3. The length of the CDR3 is 14 residues. CDR3 protein: CASNGQGATDTQYF. The CDR3 coding sequence is TGTGCCAGCAACGGACAGGGGGCAACAGATACGCAGTATTTT.

This clone has more than one count but fewer than ten. The V and J genes are TRBV4-1 and TRBJ2-2; no definite D call. The V gene's germline CDR1 is MGHRA and CDR2 YSYEKL. V lost 3 bases and J lost 2, with 13 bases in between. This CDR3 has 16 amino acids. The chain's CDR3 is CASSQKDLLNTGELFF. CDR3 sequence (DNA): TGCGCCAGCAGCCAGAAAGACTTACTTAACACCGGGGAGCTGTTTTTT.

The chain carries TRBV9 and TRBJ2-5; TRBD2 matches 11 bases. V dropped 7 bases and J dropped 5; count of bases not matched to a gene: 7. Per the germline V gene, CDR1 is SGDLS and CDR2 is YYNGEE. The CDR3 spans 14 residues. CDR3 bases: TGTGCCAGCGGGGGGACTAGCGGTTGGGAGACCCAGTACTTC. The encoded protein is CASGGTSGWETQYF.

The CDR3 DNA reads TGTGCCAGCAGCAAAGCCAGGGGCGACATCAATCAGCCCCAGCATTTT. Protein product: CASSKARGDINQPQHF. The rearrangement joins TRBV21-1 to TRBJ1-5; the table's D call of TRBD1 was not tested on the DNA. TRBV21-1 is given as a pseudogene. The CDR3 runs 16 residues.

The V gene is TRBV6-8, the J gene TRBJ2-7; tentative D call: TRBD2 (6 bases). The CDR3 has 14 residues. Deletions cut 10 bases from V and 5 bases from J, with 21 bases between. Germline CDR1 is MNHGY and CDR2 is SAAAGT. CDR3 loop: CAISGRGSRHEQYF. As DNA, the CDR3 is TGTGCCATCTCGGGACGGGGGTCGAGGCACGAGCAGTACTTC.

This rearrangement joins TRBV18 to TRBJ2-3, with TRBD2 identical over 7 bases. Germline CDR1 reads KGHSH; CDR2 reads LQKENI. The CDR3 is 15 residues long. V trimming: 2 bases; J trimming: 1 base; junction bases outside the gene matches: 3. The CDR3 DNA follows: TGTGCCAGCTCACCAGGGGGGGAGCGCACAGATACGCAGTATTTT. Protein product: CASSPGGERTDTQYF.

The chain uses TRBV6-1 and TRBJ2-7; a weak D match, TRBD1 (5 bases). Germline-derived CDR1 and CDR2 are MNHNS and SASEGT. The V end lost 1 base, the J end lost 5 bases, and 15 bases lay between the germline ends. The CDR3 covers 15 residues. The CDR3 DNA sequence: TGTGCCAGCAGTGAAGAGTGGGGCAGGGCTCACGAGCAGTACTTC. It is translated as CASSEEWGRAHEQYF.

The chain recombines TRBV15 with TRBJ2-1; D call uncertain. Germline V gene sequence: CDR1 LNHNV, CDR2 YYDKDF (reference sequence). Trimming cost V 1 base and J 3 bases, with 10 bases left between them. The CDR3 has 15 residues. The CDR3 sequence is CATSRVAGVYNEQFF. The CDR3, as DNA: TGTGCCACCAGCAGAGTAGCAGGAGTCTACAATGAGCAGTTCTTC.

This chain links TRBV2 with TRBJ1-2; D gene uncertain. In germline, CDR1 is SNHLY, CDR2 FYNNEI. Trimming pared 4 bases from V and 0 bases from J, leaving 9 bases between. The CDR3 totals 14 residues. CDR3 DNA sequence: TGTGCCAGCAGTGGTCCACCTCCTAACTATGGCTACACCTTC. Amino acid sequence: CASSGPPPNYGYTF.

The V call is TRBV6-5, the J call TRBJ2-1; TRBD1 matches at 8 bases. In germline, CDR1 is MNHEY, CDR2 SVGAGI. Trimming at V came to 0 bases and at J to 3 bases, leaving 4 bases not matched to a gene. There are 16 residues in the CDR3. In DNA form, the CDR3 reads TGTGCCAGCAGTTACTCCCTAGGACAGGGCTACAATGAGCAGTTCTTC. Its protein is CASSYSLGQGYNEQFF.

This sequence joins TRBV6-1 and TRBJ1-1, with 9 bases matching TRBD1. V lost 5 bases to trimming and J lost 11 bases; unmatched junction nucleotides: 3. Germline V CDR1 and CDR2: MNHNS, SASEGT. The CDR3 is 11 amino acids. This chain's CDR3 is CASSRTGVAFF. CDR3 sequence (DNA): TGTGCCAGCAGTCGGACAGGGGTGGCTTTCTTT.

This CDR3 reads CASSSRTGWINEQFF. The CDR3 region has the DNA TGTGCCAGCAGTTCACGGACAGGGTGGATCAATGAGCAGTTCTTC. This chain connects TRBV5-6 to TRBJ2-1, with TRBD1 matching over 8 bases. This CDR3 has 15 amino acids. Per the germline V gene, CDR1 is SGHDT and CDR2 is YYEEEE. Trimming cost V 5 bases and J 6 bases; bases outside gene matches: 10.

The V call is TRBV7-2, the J call TRBJ2-1, with D uncertain. This CDR3 contains 12 residues. V lost 5 bases, J lost 7 bases, and 9 bases lay in between. Per germline, CDR1 SGHTA and CDR2 FQGNSA. CDR3 in DNA: TGTGCCAGCAGCCGGAACGGGAATGAGCAGTTCTTC. As protein: CASSRNGNEQFF.

V gene TRBV11-2 combines with J gene TRBJ2-7; 12 bases map to TRBD2. V lost 5 bases, J lost 2 bases, and 4 bases stayed unmatched. CDR1 is SGHAT, CDR2 FQNNGV, per germline. CDR3 length equals 15 residues. The CDR3 DNA is TGTGCCAGCAGCCCGACTAGCGGGAGTGCCTACGAGCAGTACTTC. The encoded protein is CASSPTSGSAYEQYF.

The V call is TRBV7-2, the J call TRBJ2-7; D unresolved. Trimming pared 3 bases from V and 7 bases from J, leaving 16 bases between. CDR3 size: 14 residues. Germline V lookup: CDR1 SGHTA, CDR2 FQGNSA. The CDR3 DNA reads as TGTGCCAGCAGCTTTTCGACTGGTCCGGTTGAGCAGTACTTC. This translates into CASSFSTGPVEQYF.